This record covers a single T cell receptor (beta chain). It lacks a known antigen. Base quality data are lacking; no much larger clone is found one base away. TCRdb shows the sequencer as Illumina HiSeq 1500. The public reads were quality trimmed at Q25 with fastp and then assembled into clones with MiXCR by TCRdb, keeping productive beta chains. Entries that share a CDR3 protein sequence are merged under the most common genes and DNA. The sample includes some 100,000 distinct CDR3 sequences, with about 28% observed a single time. The ten largest clones add up to 81% of the sample. This entry comes from a study of T cell repertoires in cytomegalovirus infection (dated 2019 in TCRdb). Background for the entire study: Peptide stimulations targeted recently identified HLA-C-restricted CMV epitopes, whose presentation resists viral immunomodulation, together with well-studied HLA-B-restricted epitopes. Donor HLA type was relevant to the analysis, because carriage of CMV infection together with the matching HLA type was indicated by public TCR beta signatures. General study outcomes and caveats: In both this cohort and an independent roughly 350-donor cohort, the cumulative frequency of public TCR beta family members distinguished carriers of CMV infection plus the relevant HLA type. In the ex vivo response, HLA-C-restricted CMV-specific TCR beta clonotypes were dominant, and in two of eight donors the single most frequent clonotype came from this HLA-C-restricted group.

The germline V gene (reference sequence) yields MNHNY for CDR1 and SVGAGI for CDR2. The junction carries 12 bases between V and J, which are trimmed by 7 bases and 0 bases respectively. The CDR3 has 14 amino acids, counting the end cysteine and phenylalanine. The retained sequence is limited to the CDR3, 42 bases, with the frame set at the first base. Sample treatment or condition, as interpreted from the label and publication: in vitro stimulation with specific CMV peptide epitopes to enrich CMV-specific T cells. Source: CD8+ T cells from cultured PBMCs, taken from culture after CMV antigen stimulation. The sequence derives from a human donor in good health (CMV status not recorded). Some clones in this sample may be carry-over from other donors' samples. This chain is built from TRBV6-6 and TRBJ1-2, with no D gene named confidently. CDR3 sequence: CASTWVTTNYGYTF. The sequence in DNA is TGTGCCAGCACATGGGTAACTACTAACTATGGCTACACCTTC.